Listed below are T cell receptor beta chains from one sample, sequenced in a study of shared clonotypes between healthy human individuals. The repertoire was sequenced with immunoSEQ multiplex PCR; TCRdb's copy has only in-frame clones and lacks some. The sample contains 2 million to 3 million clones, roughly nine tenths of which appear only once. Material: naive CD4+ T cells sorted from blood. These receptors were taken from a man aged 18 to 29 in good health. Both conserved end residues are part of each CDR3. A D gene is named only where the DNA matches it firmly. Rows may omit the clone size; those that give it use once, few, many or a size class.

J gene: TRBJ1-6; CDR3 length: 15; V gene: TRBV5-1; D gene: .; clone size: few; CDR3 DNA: TGCGCCAGCAGCTTGGGGGCCGTATATAATTCACCCCTCCACTTT; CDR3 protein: CASSLGAVYNSPLHF
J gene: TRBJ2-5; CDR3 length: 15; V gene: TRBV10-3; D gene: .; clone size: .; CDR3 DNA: TGTGCCATCAGTGAGTCCCTGACTAGTGACGAGACCCAGTACTTC; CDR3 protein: CAISESLTSDETQYF
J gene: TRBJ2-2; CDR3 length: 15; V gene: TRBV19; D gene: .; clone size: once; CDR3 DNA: TGTGCCAGTAGTACTGGGGACCGAAACACCGGGGAGCTGTTTTTT; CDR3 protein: CASSTGDRNTGELFF
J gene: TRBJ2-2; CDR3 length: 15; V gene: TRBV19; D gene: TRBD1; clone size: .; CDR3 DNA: TGTGCCAGTAGTGTACAGGGGGCGCAAATCGGGGAGCTGTTTTTT; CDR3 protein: CASSVQGAQIGELFF
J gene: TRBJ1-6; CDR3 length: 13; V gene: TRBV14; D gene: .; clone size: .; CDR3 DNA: TGTGCCAGCAGCCTGGACAGTGCTTCACCCCTCCACTTT; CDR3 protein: CASSLDSASPLHF
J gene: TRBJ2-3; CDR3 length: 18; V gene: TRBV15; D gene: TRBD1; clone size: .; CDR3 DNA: TGTGCCACCAGCAGAGGCCCATCCGGGACAGGGTCTACAGATACGCAGTATTTT; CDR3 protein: CATSRGPSGTGSTDTQYF
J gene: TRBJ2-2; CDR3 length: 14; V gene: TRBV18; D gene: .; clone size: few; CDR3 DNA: TGTGCCAGCTCACCTGGGCAGCACACCGGGGAGCTGTTTTTT; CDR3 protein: CASSPGQHTGELFF
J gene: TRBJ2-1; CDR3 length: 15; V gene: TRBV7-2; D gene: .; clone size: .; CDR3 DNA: TGTGCCAGCAGCTTAGCTAGCCCTAGTTACAATGAGCAGTTCTTC; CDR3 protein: CASSLASPSYNEQFF
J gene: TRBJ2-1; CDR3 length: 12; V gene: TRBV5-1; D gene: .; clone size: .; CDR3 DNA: TGCGCCAGCAGCCGGAACGACAATGAGCAGTTCTTC; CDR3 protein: CASSRNDNEQFF
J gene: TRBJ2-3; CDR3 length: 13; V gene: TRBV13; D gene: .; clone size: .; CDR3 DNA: TGTGCCAGCACCGCGCATAAGGAGGATACGCAGTATTTT; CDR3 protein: CASTAHKEDTQYF
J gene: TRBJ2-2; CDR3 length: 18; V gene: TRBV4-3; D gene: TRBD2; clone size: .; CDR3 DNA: TGCGCCAGCAGCCAAGATTTTGGCGGGAGATCGAACACCGGGGAGCTGTTTTTT; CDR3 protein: CASSQDFGGRSNTGELFF
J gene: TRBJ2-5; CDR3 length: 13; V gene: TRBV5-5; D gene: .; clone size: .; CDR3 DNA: TGTGCCAGCAGCCTCGGGGATGAAGAGACCCAGTACTTC; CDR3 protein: CASSLGDEETQYF
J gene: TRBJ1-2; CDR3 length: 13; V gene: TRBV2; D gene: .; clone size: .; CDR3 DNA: TGTGCCAGCAGTTACGGGACAAACTATGGCTACACCTTC; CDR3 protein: CASSYGTNYGYTF
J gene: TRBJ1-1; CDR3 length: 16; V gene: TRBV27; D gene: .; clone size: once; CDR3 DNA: TGTGCCAGCAGTTTATTTGGAAGGCAGATGAACACTGAAGCTTTCTTT; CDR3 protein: CASSLFGRQMNTEAFF
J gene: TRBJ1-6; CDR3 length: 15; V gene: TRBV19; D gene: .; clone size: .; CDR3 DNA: TGTGCCAGTAGTATGGGGACGATCATCTCCCATACCCTCCACTTT; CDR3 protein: CASSMGTIISHTLHF
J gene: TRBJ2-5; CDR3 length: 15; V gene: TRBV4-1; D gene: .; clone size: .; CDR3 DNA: TGCGCCAGCAGCCGGAAGGGGTCAGGGGAAGAGACCCAGTACTTC; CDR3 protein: CASSRKGSGEETQYF
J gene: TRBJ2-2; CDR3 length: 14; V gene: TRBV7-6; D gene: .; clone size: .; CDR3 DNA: TGTGCCAGCAGCTTAGTGTGGCCTACCGGGGAGCTGTTTTTT; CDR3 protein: CASSLVWPTGELFF
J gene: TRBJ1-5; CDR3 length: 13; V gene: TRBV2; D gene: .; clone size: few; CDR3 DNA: TGTGCCAGCGGAAACAGGCTAAATCAGCCCCAGCATTTT; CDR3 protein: CASGNRLNQPQHF
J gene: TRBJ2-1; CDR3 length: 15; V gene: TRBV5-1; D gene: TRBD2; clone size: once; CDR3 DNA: TGCGCCAGCAGCCCCGGGACTAGCGGGAGTAATGAGCAGTTCTTC; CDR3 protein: CASSPGTSGSNEQFF
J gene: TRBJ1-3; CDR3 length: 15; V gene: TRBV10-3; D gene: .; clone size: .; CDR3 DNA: TGTGCCATCAGTGACCCACAGGGTGTTGGAAACACCATATATTTT; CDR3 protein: CAISDPQGVGNTIYF
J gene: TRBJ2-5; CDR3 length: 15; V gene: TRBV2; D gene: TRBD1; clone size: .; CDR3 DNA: TGTGCCAGCAGTGAAGAGGGGGCGAGGGGAGAGACCCAGTACTTC; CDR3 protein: CASSEEGARGETQYF
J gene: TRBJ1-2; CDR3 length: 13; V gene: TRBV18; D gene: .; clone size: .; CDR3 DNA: TGTGCCAGCTCACCGTTCGGGATTGCTGGCTACACCTTC; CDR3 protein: CASSPFGIAGYTF